This TCR beta chain stems from a study of T cells in Graves' hyperthyroidism and ophthalmopathy. Across the whole study: The initial diagnosis was the point when peripheral blood was collected, ahead of any treatment.

With respect to this clonotype: The antigen is unknown.

The study excluded patients with uncontrolled infection, other autoimmune disease, pregnancy or lactation. This CDR3 has 14 residues. With 9 bases clipped from V and 9 bases from J, the junction kept 8 bases outside the gene matches. Germline V gene data show CDR1 as MNHEY and CDR2 as SVGEGT. Study-wide results and limits: In blood, most of the thyroid clonotypes expanded above 0.001 were also present.

The investigators amplified TCR beta CDR3 regions from RNA transcripts. TCR CDR3 regions were first amplified by RT-PCR with HTBI primers. TCRdb processed the multiplex PCR reads anew with MiXCR; each CDR3 protein has one entry. This sample yields about 610,000 distinct CDR3 sequences, of which more than 15% are seen a single time; more than 3% belongs to the top ten. The source of this sequence is a woman aged 35 to 49 with Graves' ophthalmopathy. The chain joins TRBV6-2 or TRBV6-3 to TRBJ2-1, with 13 bases fitting TRBD2. Sequencing was carried out using blood. The CDR3 region has the DNA TGTGCCAGTTTTGTAGGACTAGCGGGAGTTGAGCAGTTCTTC. It encodes CASFVGLAGVEQFF.